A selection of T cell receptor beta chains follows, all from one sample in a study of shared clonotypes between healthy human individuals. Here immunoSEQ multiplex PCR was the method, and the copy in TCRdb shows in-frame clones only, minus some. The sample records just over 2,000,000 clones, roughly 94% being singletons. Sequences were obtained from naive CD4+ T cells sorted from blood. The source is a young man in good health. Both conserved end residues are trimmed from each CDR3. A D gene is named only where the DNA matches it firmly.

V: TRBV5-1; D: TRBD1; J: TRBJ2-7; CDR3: ASSLVSDREYEQY
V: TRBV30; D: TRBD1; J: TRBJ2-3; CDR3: AWSRSGTATDTQY
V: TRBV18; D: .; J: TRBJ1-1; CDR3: ASSPPGLNTEAF
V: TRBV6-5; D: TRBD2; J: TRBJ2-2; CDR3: ASSYPLAGGTGELF
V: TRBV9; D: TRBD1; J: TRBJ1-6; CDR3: ASSLGGQGGNSPLH
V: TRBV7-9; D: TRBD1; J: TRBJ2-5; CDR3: ASSFGRGLQETQY
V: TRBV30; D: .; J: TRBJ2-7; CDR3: AWSVLGSVSYEQY
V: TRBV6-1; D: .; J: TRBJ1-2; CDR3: ASSVSSGPNYGYT
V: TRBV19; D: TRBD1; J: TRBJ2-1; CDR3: ARENPGQGKGEQF
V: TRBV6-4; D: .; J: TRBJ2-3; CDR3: ASSDSTPITDTQY
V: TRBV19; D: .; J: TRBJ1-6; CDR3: ASTGDAHNSPLH
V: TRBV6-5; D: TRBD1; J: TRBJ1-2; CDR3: ASSSTGLVTYGYT
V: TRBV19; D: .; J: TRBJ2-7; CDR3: ASSISRLSYEQY
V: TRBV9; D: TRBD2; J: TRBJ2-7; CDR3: ASSDGTSGNVYEQY
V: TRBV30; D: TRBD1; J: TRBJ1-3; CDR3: AWSTGVGGNTIY
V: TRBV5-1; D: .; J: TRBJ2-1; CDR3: ASSSDPDNEQF
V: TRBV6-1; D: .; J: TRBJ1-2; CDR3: ASSETAARGYT
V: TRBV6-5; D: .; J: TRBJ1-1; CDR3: ASRSGERRNTEAF
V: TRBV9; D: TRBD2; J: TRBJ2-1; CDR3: ASSNGGSNEQF
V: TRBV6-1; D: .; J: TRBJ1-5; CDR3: ASSEALRWGPQPQH
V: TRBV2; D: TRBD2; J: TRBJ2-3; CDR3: ASMGVSGGDTQY
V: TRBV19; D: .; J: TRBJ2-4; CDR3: ASSDTRGGIQY
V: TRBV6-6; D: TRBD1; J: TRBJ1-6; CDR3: ASSYSTGGNSPLH
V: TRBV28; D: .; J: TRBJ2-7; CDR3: ASTWGAGPSYEQY
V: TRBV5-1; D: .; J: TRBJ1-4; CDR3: ASSPGGGWEKLF
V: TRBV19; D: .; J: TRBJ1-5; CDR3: ASSIGGLGQPQH
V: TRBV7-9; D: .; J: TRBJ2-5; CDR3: ASSLALELGETQY
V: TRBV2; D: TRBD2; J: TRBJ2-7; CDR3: ASRDEAGGGEQY
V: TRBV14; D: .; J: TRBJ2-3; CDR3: ASSFGIKVSTDTQY
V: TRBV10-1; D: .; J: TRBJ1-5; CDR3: ASSEGSSNQPQH
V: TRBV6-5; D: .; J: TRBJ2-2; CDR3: ASSSYTGELF
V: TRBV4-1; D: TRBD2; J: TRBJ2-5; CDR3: ASSRTGTSGGVQETQY
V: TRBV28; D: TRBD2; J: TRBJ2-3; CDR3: ASSWRFAGGPGDTQY
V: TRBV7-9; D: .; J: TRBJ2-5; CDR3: ASSFEPKETQY
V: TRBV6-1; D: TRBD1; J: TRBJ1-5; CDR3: ASVNRQGDQPQH
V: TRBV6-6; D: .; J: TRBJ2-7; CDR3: ATGLPGESREQY
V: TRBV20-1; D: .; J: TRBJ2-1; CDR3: SARDRRLQF
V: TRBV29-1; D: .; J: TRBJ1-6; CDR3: SVTVGDSPLH
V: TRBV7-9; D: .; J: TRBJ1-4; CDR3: ASSQGPAGEKLF
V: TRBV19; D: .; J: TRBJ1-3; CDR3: ASNPRGRGNTIY
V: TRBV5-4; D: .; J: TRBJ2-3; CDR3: ASSRVDTDTQY
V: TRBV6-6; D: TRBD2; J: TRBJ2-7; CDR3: ASSYSGLGNYEQY
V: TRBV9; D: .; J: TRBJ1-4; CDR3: ASSVVSLGGPNEKLF
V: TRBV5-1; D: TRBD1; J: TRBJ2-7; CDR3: ASSLAPGGYEQY
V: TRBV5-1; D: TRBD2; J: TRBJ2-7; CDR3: ASSFGETSRSYEQY